This T cell receptor beta chain was sequenced for a study of cytomegalovirus exposure and HLA in healthy donors. Study results and limitations: In a later analysis, about 17,000 TCR beta sequences were associated with HLA alleles at 0.05 false discovery rate. Several of the most significant clusters appeared, in a later analysis, to be linked to common viral pathogens.

As regards this clone: The antigen remains undetermined.

Germline-derived CDR1 and CDR2 are MNHNS and SASEGT. The CDR3 length is 15 residues. The V gene lost 3 bases and the J gene lost 3 bases, with 9 bases spanning the gap. Vbeta (60) and Jbeta (13) primers were used in the PCR. Sequenced by immunoSEQ multiplex PCR; TCRdb stores in-frame clones only, minus some. Counted here are 150,000 to 170,000 clones, 70% to 80% occurring once; the ten biggest clones make up over 3%. The rearrangement joins TRBV6-1 to TRBJ1-6; D gene uncertain. This clonotype originated in a woman aged 40 to 50 in good health and CMV-seronegative. Material for sequencing was PBMCs. The CDR3 loop reads CASSEMALYNSPLHF. Here the CDR3 DNA reads TGTGCCAGCAGTGAGATGGCCCTCTATAATTCACCCCTCCACTTT.